The rows below give T cell receptor beta chains drawn from one sample of a study of cytomegalovirus exposure and HLA in healthy donors. Libraries were prepared by immunoSEQ multiplex PCR; TCRdb keeps only in-frame clonotypes and omits some of them. The table shows just over 65,000 clones, with roughly four fifths occurring only once. Sequenced input: PBMCs. These receptors all stem from a human donor in good health. CDR3s include the opening cysteine and the closing phenylalanine or tryptophan. Fields, in order: V gene, clone size, CDR3 length, J gene, CDR3 protein. Not all rows give a size; the values are once, few, many and, for expanded clones, a class.

>TRBV9|-|12|TRBJ2-1
CASSQGGGQEFF
>TRBV7-7|-|17|TRBJ1-3
CASSLGGGSSSGNTIYF
>TRBV9|-|16|TRBJ2-3
CASSVAGLAGTDTQYF
>TRBV11-2|-|17|TRBJ2-7
CASSLVGGGLSSYEQYF
>TRBV5-1|few|16|TRBJ2-5
CASSTGTARIRETQYF
>TRBV11-1|-|13|TRBJ1-5
CASRWTGRQPQHF
>TRBV4-1|-|15|TRBJ2-7
CASSQETGGIYEQYF
>TRBV19|once|15|TRBJ2-2
CASSRQGAGTGELFF
>TRBV7-2|-|15|TRBJ1-5
CASSLGGAGGPPQHF
>TRBV5-4|once|14|TRBJ2-7
CASSWGTGSYEQYF
>TRBV11-2|-|16|TRBJ1-6
CASSRGTGGYNSPLHF
>TRBV9|-|16|TRBJ2-3
CASTIGTGQGADTQYF
>TRBV28|-|12|TRBJ2-7
CASSRDQGALAF
>TRBV9|-|15|TRBJ2-1
CASSAPGLASDEQFF
>TRBV4-1|-|14|TRBJ2-7
CASSSRTSGYEQYF
>TRBV6-5|few|13|TRBJ2-7
CASSSSGNYEQYF
>TRBV6-5|-|15|TRBJ2-5
CASSPSGGAQETQYF
>TRBV5-1|few|16|TRBJ1-4
CASSFGTGVRNEKLFF
>TRBV10-3|once|13|TRBJ1-2
CAISGGQGDGYTF
>TRBV19|-|15|TRBJ1-2
CASSNQGLNRDGYPF
>TRBV2|once|14|TRBJ1-1
CASSVEVGNTEAFF
>TRBV19|-|15|TRBJ2-1
CASTLTGPSYNEQFF
>TRBV6-1|-|15|TRBJ1-6
CASSPDRAFNSPLHF
>TRBV19|-|12|TRBJ1-6
CASRQGILPLHF
>TRBV9|-|18|TRBJ2-1
CASSAGTGATSSYNEQFF
>TRBV7-8|-|16|TRBJ1-3
CASSRGQQIAGGTIYF
>TRBV7-3|once|15|TRBJ2-7
CASSLSGGALNEQYF
>TRBV12-2|once|17|TRBJ2-7
CASRLEGGAGDTYEQYF
>TRBV4-3|once|16|TRBJ1-6
CASSPGFSSYNSPLPF
>TRBV6-1|-|14|TRBJ2-1
CASRRTDSYNKQFF
>TRBV6-5|-|15|TRBJ2-7
CASIQHRTRSYEQYF
>TRBV2|-|16|TRBJ1-4
CASSERTRGRGEKLFF
>TRBV7-3|few|17|TRBJ1-1
CASSLSGGGGPNTEAFF
>TRBV6-1|few|11|TRBJ2-7
CASTRFYEQYF
>TRBV15|-|14|TRBJ2-5
CATSRDWDTETQYF
>TRBV11-2|-|17|TRBJ2-3
CASSLAQGAKSTDTQYF
>TRBV30|-|15|TRBJ2-1
CAWSLLGQGADEQFF
>TRBV14|-|15|TRBJ2-7
CASSFSGGNFYEQYF
>TRBV11-2|-|15|TRBJ1-5
CASSSGRAGNQPQHF
>TRBV5-6|-|16|TRBJ1-1
CASSGKLGGRNTEAFF
>TRBV30|-|15|TRBJ1-6
CAWSVRDRGASPLHF
>TRBV6-1|few|19|TRBJ2-7
CASSEGVWAGGAKAYEQYF
>TRBV4-3|-|15|TRBJ2-4
CASSQDRAGLNIQYF
>TRBV29-1|-|16|TRBJ1-4
CSVEPWHVQGVKKLFF
>TRBV6-1|-|14|TRBJ2-7
CATGQQGGGFEQYF